This T cell receptor (beta chain) was sequenced in a study of CD8 T cells in ankylosing spondylitis. General observations from the study: It appeared that ankylosing spondylitis blood was characterized by a TCR beta motif of about eight highly homologous variants. A number of the motif variants had already been described in reactive arthritis synovial fluid and blood. Disease-linked clones had a CD8+ phenotype and relatively low frequency in peripheral blood. Researchers reportedly found disease-linked clones significantly enriched in matched ankylosing spondylitis synovial fluid.

This clonotype was found many times. The antigen is undetermined. 5'-RACE, quantitative and with molecular barcodes, yielded the TCR beta libraries. TCRdb re-called the 5' RACE reads through MiXCR, storing one row per CDR3 protein. The sample includes more than 650,000 distinct CDR3 sequences, over 9.5% seen only once; the top ten take about 0.5%. Germline loops: CDR1 MNHEY, CDR2 SVGEGT. The CDR3 contains 12 residues. V was cut by 6 bases and J by 0 bases, with 5 bases left in between. The sequenced material came from blood, either unsorted or a sorted T cell fraction (not recorded which). The sequence was obtained from a male donor with ankylosing spondylitis. The V call is TRBV6-2 or TRBV6-3, the J call TRBJ2-5; no reliable D call. CDR3 amino acids: CASSLYQETQYF. The CDR3 region has the DNA TGTGCCAGCAGCCTCTACCAAGAGACCCAGTACTTC.